This T cell receptor beta chain was captured in a study of cytomegalovirus exposure and HLA in healthy donors. The CDR3 has 13 residues. Trimming took 5 bases from V and 4 from J; bases not matched to a gene: 5. CDR1 is GTSNPN and CDR2 is SVGIG in the germline V gene (reference sequence). PCR used 60 Vbeta primers and 13 Jbeta primers. The table came from immunoSEQ multiplex PCR; TCRdb's copy has only in-frame clones and leaves some out. The sample totals approximately 77,000 clones; its top ten clones hold about 4.6%. This sequence joins TRBV30 and TRBJ1-5; 7 bases map to TRBD1. Material: PBMCs. This TCR was recovered from a man aged 25 to 40 in good health and CMV-seronegative. The DNA of the CDR3 is TGTGCCTGGGGAGACAGGGCGAATCAGCCCCAGCATTTT. Translating gives CAWGDRANQPQHF.